The 26 T cell receptor beta chains presented below share a single source sample, sequenced in a study of beta chain features in type 1 diabetes. What was sequenced were expressed TCRB transcripts, since all of the isolated RNA had been reverse transcribed. Some clones are missing from TCRdb's copy, which holds only in-frame ones; the method was immunoSEQ multiplex PCR. Here the sample spans fewer than 350,000 clones, about 20% being singletons. The sequenced sample consisted of naive CD4+ T cells from blood. Every receptor here comes from a woman aged 18-30 years in good health.

This clone appeared a few times. The chain is built from TRBV25-1 and TRBJ1-6; D uncertain. The CDR3 contains 13 residues. Trimming removed 5 bases from V and 7 bases from J, with 9 bases in between. In germline, CDR1 is MGHDK, CDR2 SYGVNS. The CDR3 nucleotides read TGTGCCAGCAGTAGGTCAGGAAATTCACCCCTCCACTTT. Protein sequence: CASSRSGNSPLHF.

V and J are TRBV9 and TRBJ2-5; D remains unclear. V lost 3 bases to trimming and J lost 5 bases, with 11 bases between them. The CDR3 has 13 amino acids. Looked up from germline, CDR1 is SGDLS and CDR2 is YYNGEE. CDR3 in amino acids: CASSAPSQETQYF. The CDR3 DNA is TGTGCCAGCAGCGCCCCCTCCCAGGAGACCCAGTACTTC.

The chain recombines TRBV2 with TRBJ2-5, with TRBD1 as a possible D gene (5 bases). CDR3 length: 14 amino acids. V was clipped by 8 bases and J by 2 bases, with 15 bases between them. Germline CDR1 is SNHLY and CDR2 is FYNNEI. The CDR3 region is CASSPGRAQETQYF. CDR3 nucleotide sequence: TGTGCCAGCTCCCCGGGCAGGGCTCAAGAGACCCAGTACTTC. The full variable domain, its missing parts supplied by reference TRBV2 and TRBJ2-5, is EPEVTQTPSHQVTQMGQEVILRCVPISNHLYFYWYRQILGQKVEFLVSFYNNEISEKSEIFDDQFSVERPDGSNFTLKIRSTKLEDSAMYFCASSPGRAQETQYFGPGTRLLVL.

This chain connects TRBV7-8 to TRBJ1-1, with 8 bases matching TRBD1. Germline V gene sequence: CDR1 SGHVS, CDR2 FQNEAQ. The V segment lost 5 bases and the J segment 1 base; nucleotides outside the gene matches: 9. This CDR3 has 16 amino acids. Written as DNA, the CDR3 is TGTGCCAGCAGCGTCCGGACAGGGTTTTCGAACACTGAAGCTTTCTTT. Translating gives CASSVRTGFSNTEAFF.

V is TRBV5-1 and J is TRBJ2-5; D remains ambiguous. V lost 0 bases and J 0 bases, leaving 6 bases between the germline ends. Germline values: CDR1 SGHRS, CDR2 YFSETQ. The CDR3 contains 14 residues. CDR3 protein: CASSLGVNQETQYF. CDR3 sequence (DNA): TGCGCCAGCAGCTTGGGTGTAAACCAAGAGACCCAGTACTTC.

This chain uses TRBV5-4 with TRBJ2-5; D might be TRBD2 (6 bases). Per the germline V gene, CDR1 is SGHNT and CDR2 is YYREEE (reference sequence). Deletions cut 3 bases from V and 5 bases from J, with 17 bases between. The CDR3 runs 15 residues. The CDR3 nucleotides are TGTGCCAGCAGCTCCCCCGGGGGTGCACGGGAGACCCAGTACTTC. Encoded protein: CASSSPGGARETQYF.

This clone was observed a handful of times. This chain connects TRBV7-2 to TRBJ2-7; D may be TRBD1 (7 bases). With 4 bases removed from V and 3 bases from J, the gap between germline ends came to 10 bases. The CDR3 totals 13 residues. Germline values: CDR1 SGHTA, CDR2 FQGNSA. The CDR3 spells CASSSQGGYEQYF. Written as DNA, the CDR3 is TGTGCCAGCAGCTCCCAGGGGGGCTACGAGCAGTACTTC.

The chain links TRBV4-1 to TRBJ1-6, with 7 bases that match TRBD1. The CDR3 extends over 14 amino acids. V trimming: 3 bases; J trimming: 12 bases; junction bases outside the gene matches: 8. Germline CDR1 reads MGHRA; CDR2 reads YSYEKL. The CDR3 loop is CASSQLGTAKPLHF. In DNA, the CDR3 is TGCGCCAGCAGCCAGCTAGGGACAGCGAAACCCCTCCACTTT.

This clone was seen a handful of times. The V and J genes are TRBV10-3 and TRBJ2-6; 11 bases fit TRBD1. Germline V gives CDR1 ENHRY, CDR2 SYGVKD. The length of the CDR3 is 18 residues. V shed 4 bases and J 3 bases; nucleotides not matched to a gene: 8. In nucleotides, the CDR3 is TGTGCCATCAGTGGGACAGGGGGCGTGTCTGGTGGGGCCAACGTCCTGACTTTC. It encodes CAISGTGGVSGGANVLTF.

This clone was counted a few times. The V call is TRBV7-2, the J call TRBJ2-1; 12 bases are shared with TRBD2. The CDR3 is 17 amino acids. Trimming cost V 5 bases and J 5 bases; bases outside gene matches: 10. CDR1 and CDR2 (germline): SGHTA, FQGNSA. This CDR3 is CASSLVASGRGDNEQFF. The DNA for the CDR3 is TGTGCCAGCAGCCTCGTGGCTAGCGGGAGGGGGGACAATGAGCAGTTCTTC.

This clone was detected a few times. The chain links TRBV29-1 to TRBJ2-1; TRBD2 might be the D (6 bases). The CDR3 has 14 residues. V was pared by 6 bases and J by 3 bases, with 15 bases between. From germline, CDR1 is SQVTM and CDR2 ANQGSEA. CDR3 sequence reads: CSVDAGGNYNEQFF. CDR3 nucleotide sequence: TGCAGCGTAGATGCCGGGGGAAACTACAATGAGCAGTTCTTC.

The rearrangement links TRBV29-1 to TRBJ2-1, with TRBD1 matching 12 bases. This CDR3 region has 14 residues. The J segment lost 9 bases and the V segment lost 7 bases, leaving 10 bases of the junction unmatched. Looked up from germline, CDR1 is SQVTM and CDR2 is ANQGSEA. The CDR3 nucleotides read TGCAGCGGGATCCCGGGACAGGGGGCTGGTGAGCAGTTCTTC. Its translation is CSGIPGQGAGEQFF.

V usage is TRBV7-9 and J usage is TRBJ2-3; 7 bases align to TRBD2. This CDR3 has 16 amino acids. Per germline, CDR1 SEHNR and CDR2 FQNEAQ (reference sequence). V shed 5 bases, J shed 5 bases, and the junction held 13 bases outside the gene matches. The CDR3 DNA is TGTGCCAGCAGCGCCCCGGGGGGTACCCCAGGAGATACGCAGTATTTT. Translating it yields CASSAPGGTPGDTQYF. The complete variable domain, with remaining parts taken from reference TRBV7-9 and TRBJ2-3, reads DTGVSQNPRHKITKRGQNVTFRCDPISEHNRLYWYRQTLGQGPEFLTYFQNEAQLEKSRLLSDRFSAERPKGSFSTLEIQRTEQGDSAMYLCASSAPGGTPGDTQYFGPGTRLTVL.

The J gene is TRBJ1-1, the V gene TRBV29-1, with 10 bases that match TRBD1. CDR3 length: 13 residues. V shed 7 bases and J 4 bases; nucleotides not matched to a gene: 6. Per germline, CDR1 SQVTM and CDR2 ANQGSEA. CDR3: CSGGTGVGTEAFF. CDR3 in DNA: TGCAGCGGAGGGACAGGGGTGGGCACTGAAGCTTTCTTT.

CDR3 in amino acids: CAWSMGSSSYNEQFF. CDR3 nucleotides: TGTGCCTGGAGTATGGGGAGTAGCTCCTACAATGAGCAGTTCTTC. The chain links TRBV30 to TRBJ2-1; tentative D call: TRBD2 (5 bases). The length of the CDR3 is 15 residues. With 2 bases removed from V and 0 bases from J, the gap between germline ends came to 11 bases. CDR1 GTSNPN and CDR2 SVGIG come from the germline V gene (reference sequence).

This clone was recorded a few times. The V call is TRBV14, the J call TRBJ2-5; D is undetermined. Trimming removed 3 bases at V and 2 bases at J, with 7 bases between. Germline assignment: CDR1 SGHDN and CDR2 FVKESK. The CDR3 length is 13 residues. The CDR3 nucleotides read TGTGCCAGCAGCCACCTTGTGCAAGAGACCCAGTACTTC. Translation: CASSHLVQETQYF.

This chain links TRBV7-3 with TRBJ1-6; TRBD1 aligns across 8 bases. The CDR3 spans 15 residues. The V segment lost 1 base and the J segment 10 bases; nucleotides outside the gene matches: 6. Germline-derived CDR1 and CDR2 are SGHTA and FQGTGA. CDR3 bases: TGTGCCAGCAGCTTAAGGGACAGGTTTTCCTCACCCCTCCACTTT. Residues: CASSLRDRFSSPLHF.

The chain recombines TRBV7-9 with TRBJ2-4, with 10 bases fitting TRBD1. Losses at the gene ends were 2 bases for V and 5 bases for J; bases not matched to a gene: 3. The germline gives CDR1 SEHNR, CDR2 FQNEAQ (reference sequence). This CDR3 is 15 amino acids long. The DNA for the CDR3 is TGTGCCAGCAGCTTATGGACAGGGGGGGAAAACATTCAGTACTTC. It encodes CASSLWTGGENIQYF.

The chain uses TRBV27 and TRBJ1-1; D ambiguous. The V gene lost 2 bases and the J gene lost 11 bases, with 18 bases spanning the gap. The CDR3 contains 14 residues. The germline V gene has CDR1 MNHEY and CDR2 SMNVEV (reference sequence). The CDR3 DNA sequence: TGTGCCAGCAGTTTAGGGAACGGGGTGGGTTCCGCTTTCTTT. Translation gives CASSLGNGVGSAFF.

The genes are TRBV13 and TRBJ1-6, with TRBD1 identical over 8 bases. From germline, CDR1 is PRHDT and CDR2 FYEKMQ (reference sequence). This CDR3 is 14 amino acids long. Unmatched junction bases numbered 5, after V lost 3 bases and J lost 10 bases. The CDR3 nucleotides read TGTGCCAGCAGCTTCCAGGGGGCAGGGTCACCCCTCCACTTT. Protein: CASSFQGAGSPLHF.

In this sample, this clone turned up a few times. J is TRBJ2-2 and V is TRBV4-3, with 8 nucleotides matching TRBD1. The CDR3 runs to 16 residues. Per germline, CDR1 LGHNA and CDR2 YSLEER. With 1 base clipped from V and 5 bases from J, the junction kept 6 bases outside the gene matches. CDR3 region: CASSQAGTGATGELFF. In DNA, the CDR3 is TGCGCCAGCAGCCAAGCCGGGACAGGTGCTACCGGGGAGCTGTTTTTT.

V and J are TRBV14 and TRBJ2-4; TRBD1 matches at 10 bases. CDR1 and CDR2 (germline): SGHDN, FVKESK. V lost 3 bases to trimming and J lost 0 bases; unmatched junction nucleotides: 11. This CDR3 comprises 19 residues. The CDR3 sequence: CASSHDRGPITLAKNIQYF. The CDR3 nucleotides are TGTGCCAGCAGCCATGACAGGGGGCCTATTACATTAGCCAAAAACATTCAGTACTTC.

The CDR3 coding sequence is TGTGCCAGCAGCCTAGGGGGGGCACCGAACACTGAAGCTTTCTTT. Its protein product is CASSLGGAPNTEAFF. This chain links TRBV2 with TRBJ1-1; possibly TRBD1 for D (6 bases). V was trimmed by 6 bases and J by 1 base, leaving 15 bases between them. Germline V CDR1 and CDR2: SNHLY, FYNNEI. CDR3 length: 15 amino acids.

The table lists this clone with a few counts. The sample contains more than one DNA sequence encoding this CDR3. V usage is TRBV7-2 and J usage is TRBJ2-3; TRBD2 matches at 11 bases. V gave up 1 base and J gave up 5 bases; unmatched junction bases: 2. This CDR3 spans 15 amino acids. Germline lookup yields CDR1 SGHTA and CDR2 FQGNSA. Written as DNA, the CDR3 is TGTGCCAGCAGCTTAGAGCTAGCGGGAGGAGATACGCAGTATTTT. This gives the protein CASSLELAGGDTQYF.

This chain links TRBV29-1 with TRBJ1-3, with D perhaps matching TRBD1 (6 bases). Trimming shortened V by 1 base and J by 3 bases, and 10 bases separated the two germline ends. The CDR3 runs to 14 residues. The germline CDR1 and CDR2 sequences are SQVTM and ANQGSEA. The CDR3 reads CSVEVGAVGNTIYF. The CDR3 nucleotides read TGCAGCGTTGAAGTGGGGGCGGTTGGAAACACCATATATTTT.

The rearrangement uses TRBV7-2 and TRBJ1-1; D unclear. Germline-derived CDR1 and CDR2 are SGHTA and FQGNSA. The CDR3 runs 13 residues. V lost 0 bases and J lost 2, with 4 bases in between. Here the CDR3 reads CASSLAINTEAFF. CDR3 nucleotide sequence: TGTGCCAGCAGCTTAGCTATCAACACTGAAGCTTTCTTT.